This T cell receptor (beta chain) was retrieved from a study of blood T cell repertoires in COVID-19. Here immunoSEQ multiplex PCR was the method, and the copy in TCRdb shows in-frame clones only, minus some. The repertoire includes approximately 220,000 clones, about four fifths of them detected once, and roughly 1.3% sits in the top ten. V gave up 3 bases and J gave up 3 bases; unmatched junction bases: 1. The CDR3 sequence is 13 residues long. CDR1 is LNHNV and CDR2 is YYDKDF in the germline V gene (reference sequence). The sample comprised PBMCs or T cells enriched from blood (not recorded which). This receptor was obtained from a woman in her thirties or forties with acute COVID-19. The chain is built from TRBV15 and TRBJ1-2; 7 nucleotides match TRBD1. Here the CDR3 reads CATSSGTDYGYTF. The CDR3, as DNA: TGTGCCACCAGCAGCGGGACAGACTATGGCTACACCTTC.